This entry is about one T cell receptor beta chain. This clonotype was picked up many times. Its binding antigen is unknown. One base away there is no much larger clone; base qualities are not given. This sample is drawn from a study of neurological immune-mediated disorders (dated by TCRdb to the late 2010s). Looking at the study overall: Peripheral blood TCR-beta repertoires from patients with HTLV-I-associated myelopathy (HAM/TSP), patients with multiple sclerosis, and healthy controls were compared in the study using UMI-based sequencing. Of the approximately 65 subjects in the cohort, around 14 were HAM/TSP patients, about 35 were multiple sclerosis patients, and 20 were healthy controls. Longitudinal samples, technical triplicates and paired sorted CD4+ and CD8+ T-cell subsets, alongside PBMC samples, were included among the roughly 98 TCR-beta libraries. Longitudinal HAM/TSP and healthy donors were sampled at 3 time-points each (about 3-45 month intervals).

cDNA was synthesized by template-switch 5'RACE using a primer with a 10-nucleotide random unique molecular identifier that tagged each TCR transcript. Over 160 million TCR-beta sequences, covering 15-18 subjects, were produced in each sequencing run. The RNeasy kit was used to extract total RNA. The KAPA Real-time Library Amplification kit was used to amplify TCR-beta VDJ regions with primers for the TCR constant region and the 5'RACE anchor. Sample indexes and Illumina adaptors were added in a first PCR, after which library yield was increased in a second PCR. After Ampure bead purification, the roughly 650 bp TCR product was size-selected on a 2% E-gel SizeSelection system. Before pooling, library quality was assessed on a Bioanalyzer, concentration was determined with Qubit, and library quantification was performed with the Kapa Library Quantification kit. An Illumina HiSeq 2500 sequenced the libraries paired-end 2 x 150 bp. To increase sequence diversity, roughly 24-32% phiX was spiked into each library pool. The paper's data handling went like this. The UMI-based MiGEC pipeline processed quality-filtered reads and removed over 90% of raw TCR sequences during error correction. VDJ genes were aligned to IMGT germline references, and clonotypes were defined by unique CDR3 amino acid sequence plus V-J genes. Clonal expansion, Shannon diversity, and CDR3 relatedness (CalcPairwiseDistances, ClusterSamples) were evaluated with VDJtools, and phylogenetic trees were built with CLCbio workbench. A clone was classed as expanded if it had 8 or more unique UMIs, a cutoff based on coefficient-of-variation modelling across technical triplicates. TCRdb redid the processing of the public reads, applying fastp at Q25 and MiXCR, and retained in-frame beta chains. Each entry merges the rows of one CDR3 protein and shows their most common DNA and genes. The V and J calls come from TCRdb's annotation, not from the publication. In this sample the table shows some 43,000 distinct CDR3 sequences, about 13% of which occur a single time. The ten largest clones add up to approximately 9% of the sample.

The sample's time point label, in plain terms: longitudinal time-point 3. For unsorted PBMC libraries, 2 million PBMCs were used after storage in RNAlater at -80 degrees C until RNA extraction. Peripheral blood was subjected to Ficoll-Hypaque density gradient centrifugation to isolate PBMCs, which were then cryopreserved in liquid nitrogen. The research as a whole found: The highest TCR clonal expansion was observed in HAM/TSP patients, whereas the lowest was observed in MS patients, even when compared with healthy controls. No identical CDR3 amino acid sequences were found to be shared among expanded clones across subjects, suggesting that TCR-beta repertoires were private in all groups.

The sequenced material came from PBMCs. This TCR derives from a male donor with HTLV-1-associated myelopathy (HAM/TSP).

The CDR3 here reads CATSGTANTEAFF. The nucleotide sequence reads TGTGCCACCAGTGGGACAGCCAACACTGAAGCTTTCTTT. Rearrangement joined TRBV24-1 to TRBJ1-1; the best D guess is TRBD1, with 6 bases matching. From its cysteine to its phenylalanine, the CDR3 spans 13 amino acids. Only the CDR3 region is kept as DNA, spanning 39 bases read in frame from base 1. From a lookup of the germline V gene, CDR1 and CDR2 are KGHDR and SFDVKD. Relative to germline, V is 5 bases shorter and J is 2 bases shorter, with 8 bases between their ends.